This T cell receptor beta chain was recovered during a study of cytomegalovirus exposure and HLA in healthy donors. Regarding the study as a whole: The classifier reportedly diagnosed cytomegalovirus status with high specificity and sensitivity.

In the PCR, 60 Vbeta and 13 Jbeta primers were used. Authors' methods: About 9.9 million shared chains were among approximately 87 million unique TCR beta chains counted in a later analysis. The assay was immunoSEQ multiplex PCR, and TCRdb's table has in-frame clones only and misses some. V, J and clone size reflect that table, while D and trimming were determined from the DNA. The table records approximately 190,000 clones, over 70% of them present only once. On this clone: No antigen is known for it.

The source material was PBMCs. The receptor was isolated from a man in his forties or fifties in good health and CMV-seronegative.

CDR3 coding DNA: TGTGCCAGCAGTGGTGCACGGACAGGGTCTAATTCACCCCTCCACTTT. This codes for CASSGARTGSNSPLHF. The chain uses TRBV2 and TRBJ1-6; the match to TRBD1 covers 8 bases. The germline gives CDR1 SNHLY, CDR2 FYNNEI. The trim removed 4 bases at V and 6 bases at J, leaving 8 bases unmatched. The CDR3 sequence is 16 residues long.